A selection of T cell receptor beta chains follows, all from one sample in a study of radiation and T cells in renal cell carcinoma. The assay was immunoSEQ multiplex PCR, and TCRdb's table has in-frame clones only and misses some. The table records 150,000 or so clones, about 87% of them present only once. Specimen: blood, collected from a patient whose treatment included radiotherapy and nephrectomy. These receptors originate from a woman aged 50 to 60 with renal cell carcinoma. Both conserved end residues are part of each CDR3. The D gene is left open where the match is weak. Clone size is not always given. Where it is, it says once, few, many or a class for expanded clones.

v_gene	j_gene	d_gene	abundance	len	CDR3nt	CDR3aa
TRBV7-3	TRBJ2-1	.	.	14	TGTGCCAGCAGCCCTGGGAACCAATACAATGAGCAGTTCTTC	CASSPGNQYNEQFF
TRBV2	TRBJ1-5	TRBD1	few	14	TGTGCCAGCACACCGGGACAGGGGAATCAGCCCCAGCATTTT	CASTPGQGNQPQHF
TRBV5-1	TRBJ2-3	.	.	16	TGCGCCAGCAGCTTGGCCTCGAGCTCCCGGTTAGATACGCAGTATTTT	CASSLASSSRLDTQYF
TRBV7-6	TRBJ2-4	.	.	15	TGTGCCAGCAGCTTAGGTCCAGGGATCAAAAACATTCAGTACTTC	CASSLGPGIKNIQYF
TRBV4-2	TRBJ2-7	TRBD2	.	17	TGTGCCAGCAGCCAAGATGTCGGACTAGCGACCTCCTACGAGCAGTACTTC	CASSQDVGLATSYEQYF
TRBV7-9	TRBJ2-3	TRBD1	.	18	TGTGCCAGCAGCTTGGGAACCGGGACAGTGGATTTGTCCGTTACGCAGTATTTT	CASSLGTGTVDLSVTQYF
TRBV13	TRBJ1-2	.	.	14	TGTGCCAGCAGCTTAGGACAGGTCATGGATGGCTACACCTTC	CASSLGQVMDGYTF
TRBV7-3	TRBJ2-1	TRBD2	once	16	TGTGCCAGCTCCCAAAGGACTAGCGGGCTACAGGGTGAGCAGTTCTTC	CASSQRTSGLQGEQFF
TRBV7-9	TRBJ1-2	.	.	17	TGTGCCAGCAGCTTAGGGAGTGGATCTGCAGGGTTGTCTGGCTACACCTTC	CASSLGSGSAGLSGYTF
TRBV4-2	TRBJ1-5	.	few	15	TGTGCCAGCAGCCAAGGCCCAGGTAGCAATCAGCCCCAGCATTTT	CASSQGPGSNQPQHF
TRBV7-2	TRBJ1-5	.	.	15	TGTGCCAGCAGCTTATCGGGGCGCAGGGATCAGCCCCAGCATTTT	CASSLSGRRDQPQHF
TRBV6-5	TRBJ2-3	TRBD2	.	16	TGTGCCAGCAGTTCCCCCTCGGGACTAAGATCTGATACGCAGTATTTT	CASSSPSGLRSDTQYF
TRBV6-1	TRBJ1-4	TRBD1	once	16	TGTGCCAGCAGTGAAAGGGGGACAGGGGACAGCGAAAAACTGTTTTTT	CASSERGTGDSEKLFF
TRBV5-6	TRBJ1-5	.	.	14	TGTGCCAGCAGCTTCTGGGGAAGAGGCCAGCCCCAGCATTTT	CASSFWGRGQPQHF
TRBV7-9	TRBJ2-5	TRBD2	.	15	TGTGCCAGCAGCTTTAGCGGGGGGTACCAAGAGACCCAGTACTTC	CASSFSGGYQETQYF
TRBV19	TRBJ1-1	.	few	13	TGTGCCAGTAGTGACACAATCAACACTGAAGCTTTCTTT	CASSDTINTEAFF
TRBV9	TRBJ1-4	.	.	14	TGTGCCAGCACCAAGGGTGGAACTAATGAAAAACTGTTTTTT	CASTKGGTNEKLFF
TRBV6-1	TRBJ1-2	TRBD1	.	15	TGTGCCAGCAGTGAATTGGACAGGTTTTTCTATGGCTACACCTTC	CASSELDRFFYGYTF
TRBV15	TRBJ2-1	TRBD2	.	15	TGTGCCACCAGCAGAGGACTAGCGGGGGACAATGAGCAGTTCTTC	CATSRGLAGDNEQFF
TRBV13	TRBJ1-1	.	.	14	TGTGCCAGCAGCCAAAAGTGGGGGAACACTGAAGCTTTCTTT	CASSQKWGNTEAFF
TRBV29-1	TRBJ1-3	.	.	12	TGCAGCGTTGGACTTACTGGAAACACCATATATTTT	CSVGLTGNTIYF
TRBV7-9	TRBJ2-5	.	.	12	TGTGCCAGCAGCAGGAATACGGAGACCCAGTACTTC	CASSRNTETQYF
TRBV18	TRBJ1-2	.	.	13	TGTGCCAGCTCACAAGGGACGAACTATGGCTACACCTTC	CASSQGTNYGYTF
TRBV18	TRBJ1-5	.	once	15	TGTGCCAGCTCAGAGACACGGCAGAGCAATCAGCCCCAGCATTTT	CASSETRQSNQPQHF
TRBV5-1	TRBJ2-7	.	once	14	TGCGCCAGCAGCTTGACAGTGAGCTCCTACGAGCAGTACTTC	CASSLTVSSYEQYF
TRBV29-1	TRBJ2-3	.	.	14	TGCAGCACAGAGGGCAGGGGGGGGGCAGATACGCAGTATTTT	CSTEGRGGADTQYF
TRBV25-1	TRBJ1-6	TRBD1	.	13	TGTGCCAGCAGAGGACAGGGAATAACACCCCTCCACTTT	CASRGQGITPLHF
TRBV6-5	TRBJ1-6	TRBD1	.	15	TGTGCCAGCACCAGACAGGGGGGGCCTAATTCACCCCTCCACTTT	CASTRQGGPNSPLHF
TRBV29-1	TRBJ1-5	.	.	12	TGCAGCGTTGGGGAACTTGATCAGCCCCAGCATTTT	CSVGELDQPQHF
TRBV4-3	TRBJ1-1	.	few	13	TGCGCCAGCAGCCAAGATCTCCGTGGTGAAGCTTTCTTT	CASSQDLRGEAFF
TRBV7-3	TRBJ2-1	.	.	13	TGTGCCAGCAGCCCGTGGAGAAGCAATGAGCAGTTCTTC	CASSPWRSNEQFF
TRBV6-5	TRBJ1-1	.	.	14	TGTGCCACCCATAACCGGGGCGCCGGCACTGAAGCTTTCTTT	CATHNRGAGTEAFF
TRBV6-6	TRBJ1-4	.	.	15	TGTGCCAGCAGTTACTCGGCAGGTGATAATGAAAAACTGTTTTTT	CASSYSAGDNEKLFF
TRBV29-1	TRBJ1-3	.	.	13	TGCAGCGTTGAAGGCCGTCCTGGAAACACCATATATTTT	CSVEGRPGNTIYF
TRBV6-6	TRBJ2-7	.	.	14	TGTGCCAGCAGTTACTCGTGGGGCCCCTACGAGCAGTACTTC	CASSYSWGPYEQYF
TRBV6-6	TRBJ2-7	TRBD1	.	14	TGTGCCAGCCAGGGGGCCATGCTCTCCTACGAGCAGTACTTC	CASQGAMLSYEQYF
TRBV6-5	TRBJ2-7	TRBD2	.	15	TGTGCCAGCAGTTACTTAGGGACTAGCGGGCGCGAGCAGTACTTC	CASSYLGTSGREQYF
TRBV5-6	TRBJ2-7	.	.	13	TGTGCCAGCAGCTTCCCCAGCCGCTACGAGCAGTACTTC	CASSFPSRYEQYF
TRBV5-5	TRBJ1-1	.	.	14	TGTGCCAGCAGCTTGGGGAGGGCCAACACTGAAGCTTTCTTT	CASSLGRANTEAFF
TRBV5-1	TRBJ2-5	TRBD2	.	16	TGCGCCAGCAGCCCTACGGCGGGACTAGCGGCAGAGACCCAGTACTTC	CASSPTAGLAAETQYF
TRBV29-1	TRBJ2-7	TRBD1	.	12	TGCAGCGTCCCGGGACAGGCCTACGAGCAGTACTTC	CSVPGQAYEQYF
TRBV6-1	TRBJ1-5	.	.	16	TGTGCCAGCAGTGTTAGTCCTACCGGGGGCAATCAGCCCCAGCATTTT	CASSVSPTGGNQPQHF
TRBV19	TRBJ2-3	.	.	16	TGTGCCAGTAGTATAGACCGACTACAGGGTGTAGATACGCAGTATTTT	CASSIDRLQGVDTQYF
TRBV7-2	TRBJ2-3	TRBD2	once	16	TGTGCCAGCAGCCCAATAGCGGGCCTTAGCACAGATACGCAGTATTTT	CASSPIAGLSTDTQYF
TRBV5-4	TRBJ1-2	TRBD1	.	16	TGTGCCAGCAGCGTTGGGGGGACAGGGGGCGACTATGGCTACACCTTC	CASSVGGTGGDYGYTF
TRBV11-2	TRBJ2-7	TRBD1	once	15	TGTGCCAGCAGGTACCGGGACAGGGGCGCCTACGAGCAGTACTTC	CASRYRDRGAYEQYF
TRBV6-1	TRBJ1-2	.	.	16	TGTGCCAGCAGTGAAGCTGGCAGGCCAGGAGGCTATGGCTACACCTTC	CASSEAGRPGGYGYTF